These 32 T cell receptor beta chains were sequenced from one sample in a study of post-analysis software for immune sequencing data (dated by TCRdb to about 2015). Overall study outcomes, separate from this receptor: Patients showed significantly higher frequencies than controls for a handful of TRBV segments, among them TRBV5-6, TRBV5-1 and TRBV20-1.

Library prep was done by PCR. The data were produced on an Illumina HiSeq 2500. Unique molecular identifiers were incorporated into TCR beta cDNA libraries to reduce PCR and sequencing biases. TCRdb's own reprocessing of the public reads used fastp at Q25 and MiXCR and kept productive beta chains. Identical CDR3 proteins give one entry, which carries the most common genes and DNA. This sample holds about 460,000 distinct CDR3 sequences; roughly 45% were observed only once. The top ten clones comprise 12% of the sample. No antigen is known for these receptors. The sample consisted of blood. The receptors come from a girl aged 5-17 years with multiple sclerosis.

Worth noting for this clonotype: A single base separates this from a much larger clone, so it may be a read error. The V call is TRBV27, the J call TRBJ2-7; D unresolved. The V end was cut by 4 bases, the J end by 4 bases, with 5 bases between. The CDR3 extends over 11 amino acids. Germline CDR1 and CDR2: MNHEY and SMNVEV (reference sequence). The CDR3 DNA reads TGTGCCAGCAGTTCCAAGTACGAGCAGTACTTC. Translated: CASSSKYEQYF.

This clonotype was detected only a few times. The J gene is TRBJ1-2, the V gene TRBV7-9; the match to TRBD1 covers 7 bases. V gave up 7 bases and J gave up 2 bases; unmatched junction bases: 7. Germline V gene lookup returns CDR1 SEHNR and CDR2 FQNEAQ (reference sequence). The CDR3 sequence is 14 residues long. CDR3 amino acids: CASTVTGQNYGYTF. CDR3 nucleotide sequence: TGTGCCAGCACCGTAACGGGACAGAACTATGGCTACACCTTC.

V and J are TRBV12-3 or TRBV12-4 and TRBJ2-7, with D uncertain. Trimming took 6 bases from V and 3 from J, leaving 15 bases between them. The CDR3 runs to 14 residues. The CDR3 loop is CASSSLINYYEQYF. CDR3 DNA: TGTGCCAGCAGCTCCCTAATTAACTACTACGAGCAGTACTTC.

This rearrangement joins TRBV28 to TRBJ2-7; D possibly corresponds to TRBD1 (5 bases). Per the germline V gene, CDR1 is MDHEN and CDR2 is SYDVKM. The CDR3 totals 13 residues. Trimming took 6 bases from V and 2 from J, leaving 11 bases between them. CDR3 loop: CASRPQDTYEQYF. DNA of the CDR3: TGTGCCAGCAGACCACAGGACACCTACGAGCAGTACTTC.

The chain recombines TRBV5-1 with TRBJ2-3; D gene uncertain. Germline V gene data show CDR1 as SGHRS and CDR2 as YFSETQ. V lost 4 bases, J lost 6 bases, and 9 bases lay in between. The CDR3 is made up of 12 amino acids. This CDR3 reads CASSAFRDTQYF. The CDR3, as DNA: TGCGCCAGCAGCGCCTTCAGGGATACGCAGTATTTT.

This clonotype was recorded a few times. V gene TRBV12-3 or TRBV12-4 combines with J gene TRBJ1-2; 7 positions match TRBD1. Losses at the gene ends were 5 bases for V and 9 bases for J; bases not matched to a gene: 6. The CDR3 runs to 12 residues. The CDR3 region is CASSTRQGRYTF. DNA of the CDR3: TGTGCCAGCAGTACAAGACAGGGTCGCTACACCTTC.

J is TRBJ2-4 and V is TRBV20-1; 7 nucleotides align to TRBD2. The CDR3 is made up of 12 amino acids. V lost 6 bases, J lost 7 bases, and 6 bases stayed unmatched. Germline V lookup: CDR1 DFQATT, CDR2 SNEGSKA (reference sequence). The CDR3 is CSATKGGNIQYF. The CDR3 DNA is TGCAGTGCAACGAAGGGAGGGAACATTCAGTACTTC.

This clonotype was seen more than once but under ten times. This sequence joins TRBV10-3 and TRBJ2-5; D is unclear. The V end lost 5 bases, the J end lost 4 bases, and 17 bases lay between the germline ends. Germline V gene lookup returns CDR1 ENHRY and CDR2 SYGVKD. This CDR3 comprises 15 residues. The CDR3 sequence: CAISPQAPGGETQYF. DNA for the CDR3: TGTGCCATCAGTCCCCAGGCCCCGGGTGGAGAGACCCAGTACTTC.

The genes are TRBV20-1 and TRBJ2-7, with 9 positions matching TRBD1. The CDR3 is 15 residues long. V dropped 3 bases and J dropped 5; count of bases not matched to a gene: 11. Germline assignment: CDR1 DFQATT and CDR2 SNEGSKA (reference sequence). For the CDR3, the DNA is TGCAGTGCTAGTAGCACAGGGGGCGCATATAACGAGCAGTACTTC. This encodes CSASSTGGAYNEQYF.

This clonotype turned up a few times. The chain has TRBV6-1 and TRBJ2-1; TRBD2 matches at 8 bases. Germline V gene lookup returns CDR1 MNHNS and CDR2 SASEGT. The CDR3 is 15 amino acids. The V and J ends lost 3 bases and 6 bases, in that order; junction bases with no gene match: 7. CDR3 amino acids: CASSESPSGSNEQFF. The CDR3 region has the DNA TGTGCCAGCAGTGAGTCCCCTAGCGGGTCCAATGAGCAGTTCTTC.

This CDR3 is CASSSGQEADTQYF. The CDR3 DNA sequence: TGTGCCAGCAGTTCCGGACAGGAGGCGGATACGCAGTATTTT. The rearrangement uses TRBV28 and TRBJ2-3, with 7 nucleotides matching TRBD1. Per the germline V gene, CDR1 is MDHEN and CDR2 is SYDVKM. Trimming cost V 4 bases and J 6 bases; bases outside gene matches: 7. The CDR3 length is 14 residues.

This chain joins TRBV10-3 and TRBJ2-1; D not certain. V lost 6 bases and J lost 5, with 8 bases in between. Germline V gene lookup returns CDR1 ENHRY and CDR2 SYGVKD. The CDR3 contains 12 residues. The DNA for the CDR3 is TGTGCCATCAGCCCGACCGACAATGAGCAGTTCTTC. It specifies CAISPTDNEQFF.

This chain uses TRBV9 with TRBJ2-5, with 14 bases fitting TRBD2. Per the germline V gene, CDR1 is SGDLS and CDR2 is YYNGEE. The CDR3 has 19 amino acids. The trim removed 4 bases at V and 11 bases at J, leaving 22 bases unmatched. The chain's CDR3 is CASSSPGTSGRTIYNEQYF. CDR3 nucleotides: TGTGCCAGCAGCTCTCCAGGGACTAGCGGGAGAACTATCTACAATGAGCAGTACTTC.

In its sample, this clonotype was seen a few times. This chain joins TRBV20-1 and TRBJ2-7, with 7 positions matching TRBD2. The CDR3 is 15 amino acids. Germline loops: CDR1 DFQATT, CDR2 SNEGSKA (reference sequence). V lost 2 bases, J lost 2 bases, and 9 bases stayed unmatched. In DNA form, the CDR3 reads TGCAGTGCTAGAAAGATCGCTAGCGGCGCCTACGAGCAGTACTTC. Translating gives CSARKIASGAYEQYF.

This clonotype has just a few counts. This chain joins TRBV4-1 and TRBJ2-1; D is perhaps TRBD2 (6 bases). Trimming removed 1 base from V and 6 bases from J, with 19 bases in between. The germline gives CDR1 MGHRA, CDR2 YSYEKL. The CDR3 has 17 amino acids. The CDR3 sequence: CASSQGILPLGGNEQFF. The CDR3 bases are TGCGCCAGCAGCCAAGGCATACTCCCTTTGGGGGGCAATGAGCAGTTCTTC.

The chain carries TRBV12-3 or TRBV12-4 and TRBJ1-2; tentatively, D is TRBD1 (5 bases). This CDR3 contains 14 residues. Trimming shortened V by 5 bases and J by 4 bases, and 14 bases separated the two germline ends. DNA of the CDR3: TGTGCCAGCAGTACGGCAGGGAGTATCTATGGCTACACCTTC. Amino acid sequence: CASSTAGSIYGYTF.

This clonotype was seen only a few times. J is TRBJ2-7 and V is TRBV3-1; D is undetermined. The CDR3 runs 13 residues. CDR1 and CDR2 from the germline V gene are LGHDT and YNNKEL (reference sequence). Trimming shortened V by 3 bases and J by 1 base, and 7 bases separated the two germline ends. For the CDR3, the DNA is TGTGCCAGCAGCCACTCGACGTCCTACGAGCAGTACTTC. Protein: CASSHSTSYEQYF.

The V call is TRBV20-1, the J call TRBJ2-1, with TRBD2 identical over 8 bases. Germline V lookup: CDR1 DFQATT, CDR2 SNEGSKA (reference sequence). V gave up 4 bases and J gave up 0 bases; unmatched junction bases: 5. The CDR3 runs to 15 residues. CDR3 nucleotide sequence: TGCAGTGCTATTGCTAGCGGGCCCTCCTACAATGAGCAGTTCTTC. Translated: CSAIASGPSYNEQFF.

CDR3 DNA sequence: TGCGCCAGCAGCCAAGTTCAAAAGGGGAGCAATCAGCCCCAGCATTTT. It is translated as CASSQVQKGSNQPQHF. V is TRBV4-1 and J is TRBJ1-5, with D maybe TRBD1 (5 bases). V lost 1 base and J lost 1, with 11 bases in between. The CDR3 length is 16 residues. Germline V gene sequence: CDR1 MGHRA, CDR2 YSYEKL.

This clonotype was picked up a small number of times. The chain is built from TRBV28 and TRBJ1-5, with a tentative D call TRBD1 (5 bases). This CDR3 is 15 amino acids long. V was pared by 5 bases and J by 4 bases, with 15 bases between. Germline loops: CDR1 MDHEN, CDR2 SYDVKM. Written as DNA, the CDR3 is TGTGCCAGCAGTGAGGGACGGGCCTTGAATCAGCCCCAGCATTTT. Its protein is CASSEGRALNQPQHF. Looking up the rest from reference TRBV28 and TRBJ1-5 gives the full variable domain: DVKVTQSSRYLVKRTGEKVFLECVQDMDHENMFWYRQDPGLGLRLIYFSYDVKMKEKGDIPEGYSVSREKKERFSLILESASTNQTSMYLCASSEGRALNQPQHFGDGTRLSIL.

The chain joins TRBV12-3 or TRBV12-4 to TRBJ2-3, with TRBD2 identical over 14 bases. Trimming at V came to 4 bases and at J to 4 bases, leaving 10 bases not matched to a gene. This CDR3 contains 18 residues. The CDR3 sequence is CASSSNPGTSGRADTQYF. The DNA for the CDR3 is TGTGCCAGCAGTTCCAACCCGGGGACTAGCGGGAGAGCAGATACGCAGTATTTT.

V and J are TRBV4-2 and TRBJ1-1; D remains ambiguous. Trimming shortened V by 0 bases and J by 0 bases, and 8 bases separated the two germline ends. CDR1 is LGHNA and CDR2 is YNFKEQ in the germline V gene. The CDR3 extends over 15 amino acids. The CDR3 coding sequence is TGTGCCAGCAGCCAAGATGACTTCATGAACACTGAAGCTTTCTTT. The encoded protein is CASSQDDFMNTEAFF.

This clonotype has just a few counts. This chain joins TRBV7-9 and TRBJ1-2; no reliable D call. V was clipped by 5 bases and J by 5 bases, with 12 bases between them. CDR1 SEHNR and CDR2 FQNEAQ come from the germline V gene (reference sequence). CDR3 size: 13 residues. CDR3 DNA sequence: TGTGCCAGCAGCCCAAAGACACCATATGGCTACACCTTC. Its protein product is CASSPKTPYGYTF.

The chain links TRBV4-1 to TRBJ2-7, with 11 nucleotides matching TRBD2. CDR3 length equals 18 residues. Germline V CDR1 and CDR2: MGHRA, YSYEKL. After removal of 1 base from V and 1 base from J, the junction contained 9 bases not matched to a gene. The CDR3 DNA reads TGCGCCAGCAGCCAAGGTGATAGCGGGAGGGCCTCTTCCTACGAGCAGTACTTC. Protein: CASSQGDSGRASSYEQYF.

For the CDR3, the DNA is TGCAGCTCCGGGACTAGCGGAAACACAGATACGCAGTATTTT. Its translation is CSSGTSGNTDTQYF. This chain uses TRBV29-1 with TRBJ2-3; 11 positions agree with TRBD2. The ends lost 8 bases at V and 2 bases at J; junction bases unmatched: 6. The CDR3 extends over 14 amino acids. Germline V gene data show CDR1 as SQVTM and CDR2 as ANQGSEA.

There are a few counts of this clonotype. The chain joins TRBV29-1 to TRBJ2-1; 7 bases align to TRBD1. The CDR3 covers 13 residues. J lost 5 bases, V lost 6 bases, and 7 bases had no gene match. CDR1 SQVTM and CDR2 ANQGSEA come from the germline V gene. CDR3 in DNA: TGCAGCGTCGCCGGACAGGACAACAATGAGCAGTTCTTC. Translating gives CSVAGQDNNEQFF.

This chain uses TRBV28 with TRBJ1-5, with D hard to call. Trimming stripped 1 base from V and 2 bases from J, with 12 bases between. Per the germline V gene, CDR1 is MDHEN and CDR2 is SYDVKM. The CDR3 covers 16 residues. The DNA for the CDR3 is TGTGCCAGCAGTTTATATCGAGGGATCGGCAATCAGCCCCAGCATTTT. Amino acid sequence: CASSLYRGIGNQPQHF. The full variable domain, completed using reference TRBV28 and TRBJ1-5, is DVKVTQSSRYLVKRTGEKVFLECVQDMDHENMFWYRQDPGLGLRLIYFSYDVKMKEKGDIPEGYSVSREKKERFSLILESASTNQTSMYLCASSLYRGIGNQPQHFGDGTRLSIL.

This chain links TRBV2 with TRBJ2-6; perhaps TRBD1 as D (6 bases). Germline CDR1 and CDR2: SNHLY and FYNNEI. CDR3 length: 17 amino acids. Trimming left V 7 bases short and J 0 bases short, with 16 bases between. For the CDR3, the DNA is TGTGCCAGCACCTTGGGAGACAGGCGCTCTGGGGCCAACGTCCTGACTTTC. Translated, it gives CASTLGDRRSGANVLTF.

This clonotype has only a few counts. The J gene is TRBJ2-7, the V gene TRBV7-8; D is undetermined. The CDR3 consists of 13 residues. V lost 5 bases and J 6 bases, leaving 14 bases between the germline ends. Per germline, CDR1 SGHVS and CDR2 FQNEAQ. The CDR3: CASSLTLGIEQYF. DNA for the CDR3: TGTGCCAGCAGCCTAACGCTCGGCATCGAGCAGTACTTC.

This clonotype was counted only a few times. Its ends do not fully match the called genes, so a read error is possible. The chain recombines TRBV3-1 with TRBJ2-1; possible D gene TRBD2, 6 bases. Germline CDR1 LGHDT, CDR2 YNNKEL (reference sequence). The CDR3 is 17 residues long. The DNA for the CDR3 is TGTGCCAGAAGCCGCCCTTGGGGGGATACGATCTACAATGAGCAGTTCTTC. It encodes CARSRPWGDTIYNEQFF.

Only a few counts were recorded for this clonotype. V is TRBV10-3 and J is TRBJ2-1; the match to TRBD1 covers 7 bases. This CDR3 comprises 14 residues. V shed 4 bases, J shed 8 bases, and the junction held 8 bases outside the gene matches. Germline V lookup: CDR1 ENHRY, CDR2 SYGVKD. CDR3 nucleotide sequence: TGTGCCATCAGTGTCGGACAGGCCCGGGATGAGCAGTTCTTC. Translation: CAISVGQARDEQFF.

This clonotype was counted ten times or more. This chain connects TRBV29-1 to TRBJ2-5, with a weak D call TRBD2 (5 bases). V was pared by 4 bases and J by 3 bases, with 9 bases between. This CDR3 spans 12 amino acids. The V gene's germline CDR1 is SQVTM and CDR2 ANQGSEA. The CDR3 here is CSVAVGEETQYF. The CDR3 nucleotides are TGCAGCGTTGCGGTGGGAGAAGAGACCCAGTACTTC.